These 19 T cell receptor beta chains came from one sample sequenced in a study of CD8 T cells in Susac syndrome. The authors reverse transcribed roughly 0.5 to 1 ug RNA with random hexamers. TCRdb passed the immunoSEQ multiplex PCR reads through MiXCR, listing each CDR3 protein once. The sample lists 400,000 or so distinct CDR3 sequences; more than 70% were seen once. Sequencing input: CD8+ T cells from PBMCs. The receptors shown here come from a human donor with multiple sclerosis.

The chain employs TRBV25-1 and TRBJ2-7; D ambiguous. V was shortened by 4 bases and J by 3 bases, with 7 bases between the two germline ends. Germline CDR1 and CDR2: MGHDK and SYGVNS. The CDR3 contains 12 residues. The CDR3 is CASSGYLYEQYF. The CDR3 nucleotides read TGTGCCAGCAGTGGTTACCTCTACGAGCAGTACTTC.

The gene calls are TRBV6-1 and TRBJ2-1, with 8 bases lining up with TRBD2. This CDR3 has 13 amino acids. Germline lookup yields CDR1 MNHNS and CDR2 SASEGT. J lost 8 bases, V lost 6 bases, and 6 bases had no gene match. This CDR3 reads CASRESGSDEQFF. The CDR3 coding sequence is TGTGCCAGCAGGGAAAGCGGGAGCGATGAGCAGTTCTTC.

The rearrangement links TRBV7-9 to TRBJ2-1; TRBD2 matches at 10 bases. The germline V gene has CDR1 SEHNR and CDR2 FQNEAQ (reference sequence). V lost 4 bases to trimming and J lost 4 bases; unmatched junction nucleotides: 7. This CDR3 has 16 residues. CDR3 amino acids: CASSSAGTSAYNEQFF. The CDR3 nucleotides are TGTGCCAGCAGCTCGGCCGGGACTAGCGCATACAATGAGCAGTTCTTC.

This sequence joins TRBV19 and TRBJ2-7; D remains ambiguous. The V and J ends lost 1 base and 0 bases respectively, with 7 bases between them. Looked up from germline, CDR1 is LNHDA and CDR2 is SQIVND (reference sequence). The CDR3 has 14 residues. This CDR3 reads CASSIGTVSYEQYF. CDR3 coding DNA: TGTGCCAGTAGTATAGGGACGGTCTCCTACGAGCAGTACTTC.

The chain combines TRBV30 with TRBJ1-2; D is unresolved. This CDR3 has 13 amino acids. V gave up 3 bases and J gave up 6 bases, with 14 bases separating them. The germline gives CDR1 GTSNPN, CDR2 SVGIG (reference sequence). The CDR3 DNA reads as TGTGCCTGGAGCCATTCGGGTGTCCATGGCTACACCTTC. This encodes CAWSHSGVHGYTF.

This chain links TRBV20-1 with TRBJ2-1; 9 bases align to TRBD2. The CDR3 totals 15 residues. The junction had 5 bases not matched to a gene; V was cut back by 1 base and J by 4 bases. Per the germline V gene, CDR1 is DFQATT and CDR2 is SNEGSKA (reference sequence). The DNA for the CDR3 is TGCAGTGCTAGAGGTCTAGCGGGGAGTTACAATGAGCAGTTCTTC. Translating gives CSARGLAGSYNEQFF.

The rearrangement joins TRBV7-9 to TRBJ2-7; the D gene is possibly TRBD2 (6 bases). Germline CDR1 SEHNR, CDR2 FQNEAQ (reference sequence). With 1 base removed from V and 6 bases from J, the gap between germline ends came to 10 bases. CDR3 length: 13 amino acids. In DNA, the CDR3 is TGTGCCAGCAGCTTAGGGAGGGTCGGCGAGCAGTACTTC. Its protein product is CASSLGRVGEQYF.

This clonotype has just one count. The CDR3 nucleotides read TGTGCCTGGAGTGTGGCGGCCTACTACGAGCAGTACTTC. Protein: CAWSVAAYYEQYF. V and J are TRBV30 and TRBJ2-7; D gene uncertain. V lost 0 bases and J lost 3, with 9 bases in between. Germline V gives CDR1 GTSNPN, CDR2 SVGIG (reference sequence). The CDR3 runs 13 residues.

DNA of the CDR3: TGTGCCAGCAGCCAACGGACAGGACCTAACTATGGCTACACCTTC. Translating gives CASSQRTGPNYGYTF. The rearrangement uses TRBV3-1 and TRBJ1-2, with 7 bases identical to TRBD1. Germline V CDR1 and CDR2: LGHDT, YNNKEL (reference sequence). The CDR3 length is 15 residues. J lost 0 bases, V lost 2 bases, and 3 bases had no gene match.

This clonotype was counted a few times. The chain is built from TRBV5-1 and TRBJ1-2, with D hard to call. The V gene's germline CDR1 is SGHRS and CDR2 YFSETQ. The CDR3 length is 13 residues. The V end lost 0 bases, the J end lost 5 bases, and 8 bases lay between the germline ends. In DNA, the CDR3 is TGCGCCAGCAGCTTGGGGAGGGAGTATGGCTACACCTTC. This gives the protein CASSLGREYGYTF.

The DNA of the CDR3 is TGTGCCAGCAGTCAATGGGGACAGCAATTCTCTGGGGCCAACGTCCTGACTTTC. It codes for CASSQWGQQFSGANVLTF. The chain combines TRBV6-1 with TRBJ2-6; TRBD1 aligns across 7 bases. Germline loops: CDR1 MNHNS, CDR2 SASEGT. The CDR3 contains 18 residues. V lost 5 bases to trimming and J lost 0 bases; unmatched junction nucleotides: 10.

The CDR3: CASSQDSFLGYGYTF. CDR3 sequence (DNA): TGTGCCAGCAGCCAGGACTCATTCTTGGGCTATGGCTACACCTTC. This chain links TRBV9 with TRBJ1-2; D is undetermined. V was cut by 4 bases and J by 4 bases, with 17 bases left in between. There are 15 residues in the CDR3. The germline CDR1 and CDR2 sequences are SGDLS and YYNGEE. Complete variable domain (other parts from reference TRBV9 and TRBJ1-2): DSGVTQTPKHLITATGQRVTLRCSPRSGDLSVYWYQQSLDQGLQFLIQYYNGEERAKGNILERFSAQQFPDLHSELNLSSLELGDSALYFCASSQDSFLGYGYTFGSGTRLTVV.

The rearrangement links TRBV20-1 to TRBJ2-1; 13 positions match TRBD2. The CDR3 has 17 residues. From germline, CDR1 is DFQATT and CDR2 SNEGSKA (reference sequence). CDR3 DNA: TGCAGCGTCTTTGGGGGACTAGCGGGATCCCTCTACAATGAGCAGTTCTTC. Amino acid sequence: CSVFGGLAGSLYNEQFF.

The V call is TRBV12-3 or TRBV12-4, the J call TRBJ2-7; D unresolved. The V end lost 6 bases, the J end lost 2 bases, and 14 bases lay between the germline ends. There are 14 residues in the CDR3. CDR3 loop: CASRRQGQTYEQYF. The CDR3 DNA follows: TGTGCCAGCAGACGACAAGGCCAAACCTACGAGCAGTACTTC.

This clonotype was observed a few times. Relative to the germline gene, one junction end is altered; a read error may explain this. This chain uses TRBV6-2 or TRBV6-3 with TRBJ2-1; TRBD2 matches at 9 bases. The CDR3 has 16 amino acids. Germline CDR1 MNHEY, CDR2 SVGEGT. The DNA of the CDR3 is TGTGCCAGCAGCTACTCCTTAGCGGGAGTATTAGATGAGCAGTTCTTC. Residues: CASSYSLAGVLDEQFF.

The chain recombines TRBV2 with TRBJ2-1; 8 nucleotides line up with TRBD2. Germline CDR1 reads SNHLY; CDR2 reads FYNNEI. Germline trimming cut 4 bases from V and 2 bases from J; bases unmatched to any gene: 16. The CDR3 covers 19 residues. CDR3 residues: CASSGLSGRKESPYNEQFF. CDR3 nucleotides: TGTGCCAGCAGTGGATTAAGCGGGAGAAAAGAGAGCCCCTACAATGAGCAGTTCTTC. The whole variable domain, filled in from reference TRBV2 and TRBJ2-1, reads EPEVTQTPSHQVTQMGQEVILRCVPISNHLYFYWYRQILGQKVEFLVSFYNNEISEKSEIFDDQFSVERPDGSNFTLKIRSTKLEDSAMYFCASSGLSGRKESPYNEQFFGPGTRLTVL.

J is TRBJ2-5 and V is TRBV19; 8 nucleotides agree with TRBD2. V lost 5 bases, J lost 1 base, and 3 bases stayed unmatched. The CDR3 has 14 residues. Per germline, CDR1 LNHDA and CDR2 SQIVND (reference sequence). CDR3 loop: CASSFSGTQETQYF. The CDR3, as DNA: TGTGCCAGTAGTTTTAGCGGGACCCAAGAGACCCAGTACTTC.

The J gene is TRBJ1-1, the V gene TRBV2; 7 bases map to TRBD1. Germline CDR1 SNHLY, CDR2 FYNNEI. The trim removed 4 bases at V and 1 base at J, leaving 6 bases unmatched. CDR3 length: 15 amino acids. The CDR3 reads CASSAAYRGNTEAFF. The CDR3 DNA reads as TGTGCCAGCAGTGCGGCTTACAGGGGGAACACTGAAGCTTTCTTT.

The chain recombines TRBV4-1 with TRBJ1-5, with D tentatively TRBD1 (6 bases). From germline, CDR1 is MGHRA and CDR2 YSYEKL. The CDR3 covers 15 residues. Trimming took off 0 bases at V and 1 base at J, with 7 bases between the two ends. This CDR3 reads CASSQEGGSNQPQHF. CDR3 nucleotides: TGCGCCAGCAGCCAAGAAGGGGGGAGCAATCAGCCCCAGCATTTT.